This T cell receptor (beta chain) was observed in a study of T cell clonotyping in hematopoietic cell transplantation. Looking at the study overall: Recipient samples before transplant were obtained post-cytoreduction. General study results and limits: Pathologically expanded recipient clonotypes increased progressively from day 30 to day 180 as diversity fell.

Indicated time point: recipient sample about 28 days before transplant, after cytoreduction. This clone has just one count. Its antigen is unidentified. The assay was immunoSEQ multiplex PCR, and TCRdb's table has in-frame clones only and misses some. The table includes approximately 44,000 clones, about 85% detected once. Sequenced here: peripheral blood mononuclear cells, sampled before stem cell transplant. The sequence derives from a man aged 60 to 69 with acute myeloid leukemia. Some clones in this sample may be carry-over from other donors' samples.

CDR3 DNA sequence: TGTGCCAGCACCCACCTGCAACACACCGGGGAGCTGTTTTTT. Protein product: CASTHLQHTGELFF. J is TRBJ2-2 and V is TRBV6-6, with D unclear. V shed 7 bases and J shed 3 bases, with 12 bases lying between them. Per the germline V gene, CDR1 is MNHNY and CDR2 is SVGAGI (reference sequence). The CDR3 has 14 amino acids.